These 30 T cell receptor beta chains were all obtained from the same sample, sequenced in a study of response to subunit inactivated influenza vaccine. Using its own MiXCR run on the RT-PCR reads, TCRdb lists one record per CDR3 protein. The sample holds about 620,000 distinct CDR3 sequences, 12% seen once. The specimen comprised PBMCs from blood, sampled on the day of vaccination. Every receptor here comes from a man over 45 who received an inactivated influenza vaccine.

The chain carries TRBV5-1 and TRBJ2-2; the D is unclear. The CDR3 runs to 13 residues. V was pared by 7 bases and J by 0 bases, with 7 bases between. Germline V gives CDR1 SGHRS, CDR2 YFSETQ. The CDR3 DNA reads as TGCGCCAGCGGCTACACGAACACCGGGGAGCTGTTTTTT. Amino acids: CASGYTNTGELFF.

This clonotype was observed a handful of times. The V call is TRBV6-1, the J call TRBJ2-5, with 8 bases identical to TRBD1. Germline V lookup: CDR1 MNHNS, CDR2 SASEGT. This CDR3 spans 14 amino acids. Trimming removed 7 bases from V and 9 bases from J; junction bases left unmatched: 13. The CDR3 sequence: CASKPDRVVSAQYF. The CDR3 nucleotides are TGTGCCAGCAAGCCGGACAGGGTGGTTTCCGCCCAGTACTTC.

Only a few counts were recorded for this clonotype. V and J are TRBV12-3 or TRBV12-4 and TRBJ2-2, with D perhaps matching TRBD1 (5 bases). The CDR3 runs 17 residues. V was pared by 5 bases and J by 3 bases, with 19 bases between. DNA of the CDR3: TGTGCCAGCAGTAGAGGACACGATCCCAACTACACCGGGGAGCTGTTTTTT. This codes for CASSRGHDPNYTGELFF.

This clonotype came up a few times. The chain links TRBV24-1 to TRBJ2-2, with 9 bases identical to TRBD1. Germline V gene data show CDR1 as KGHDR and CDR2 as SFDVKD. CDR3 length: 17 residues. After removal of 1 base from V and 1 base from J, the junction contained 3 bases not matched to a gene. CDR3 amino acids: CATSDLGGQGNTGELFF. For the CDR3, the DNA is TGTGCCACCAGTGATTTAGGGGGACAGGGGAACACCGGGGAGCTGTTTTTT.

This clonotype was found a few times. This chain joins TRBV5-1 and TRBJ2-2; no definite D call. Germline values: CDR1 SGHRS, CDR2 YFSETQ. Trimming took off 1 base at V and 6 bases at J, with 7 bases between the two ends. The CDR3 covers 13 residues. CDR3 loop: CASSLLTAGELFF. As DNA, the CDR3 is TGCGCCAGCAGCTTGTTAACTGCCGGGGAGCTGTTTTTT.

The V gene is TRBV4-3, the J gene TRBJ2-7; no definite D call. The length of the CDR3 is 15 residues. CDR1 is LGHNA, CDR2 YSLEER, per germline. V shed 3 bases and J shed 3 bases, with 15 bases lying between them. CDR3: CASSQADGPVYEQYF. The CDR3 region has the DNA TGCGCCAGCAGCCAGGCGGACGGACCGGTCTACGAGCAGTACTTC.

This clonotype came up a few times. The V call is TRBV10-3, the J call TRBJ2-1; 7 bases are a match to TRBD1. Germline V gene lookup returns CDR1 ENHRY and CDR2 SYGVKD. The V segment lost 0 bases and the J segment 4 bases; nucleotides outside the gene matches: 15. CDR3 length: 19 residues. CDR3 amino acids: CAISESTHGTALPYNEQFF. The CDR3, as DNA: TGTGCCATCAGTGAGTCGACCCACGGGACAGCTCTACCTTACAATGAGCAGTTCTTC.

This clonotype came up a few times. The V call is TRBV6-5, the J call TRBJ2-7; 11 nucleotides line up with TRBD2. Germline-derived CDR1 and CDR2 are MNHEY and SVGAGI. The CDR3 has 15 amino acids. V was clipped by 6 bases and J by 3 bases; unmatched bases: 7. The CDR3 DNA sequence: TGTGCCAGCAGCCTTACTAGCGGGAGTCTCTACGAGCAGTACTTC. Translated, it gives CASSLTSGSLYEQYF.

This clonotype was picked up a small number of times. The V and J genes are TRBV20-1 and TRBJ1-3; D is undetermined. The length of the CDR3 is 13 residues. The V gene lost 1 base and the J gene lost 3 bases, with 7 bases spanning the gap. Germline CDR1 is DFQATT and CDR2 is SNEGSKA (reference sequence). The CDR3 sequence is CSARGGSGNTIYF. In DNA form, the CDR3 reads TGCAGTGCTAGAGGCGGCAGTGGAAACACCATATATTTT.

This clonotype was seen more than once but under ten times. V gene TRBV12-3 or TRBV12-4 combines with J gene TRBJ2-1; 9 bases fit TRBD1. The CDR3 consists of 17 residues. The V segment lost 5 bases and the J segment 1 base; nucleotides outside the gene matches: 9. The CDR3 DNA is TGTGCCAGCAGTCCCCAAAGCGGACAGGGGTCCTACAATGAGCAGTTCTTC. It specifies CASSPQSGQGSYNEQFF.

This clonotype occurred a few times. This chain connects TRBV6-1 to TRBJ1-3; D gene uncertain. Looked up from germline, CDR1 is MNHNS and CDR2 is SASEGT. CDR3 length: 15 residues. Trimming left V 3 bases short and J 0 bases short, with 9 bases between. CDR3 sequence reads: CASSDRGPSGNTIYF. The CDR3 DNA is TGTGCCAGCAGTGACAGAGGACCCTCTGGAAACACCATATATTTT.

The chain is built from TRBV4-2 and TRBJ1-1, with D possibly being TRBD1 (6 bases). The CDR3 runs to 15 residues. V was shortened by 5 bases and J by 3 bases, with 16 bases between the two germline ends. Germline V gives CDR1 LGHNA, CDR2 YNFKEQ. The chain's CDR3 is CASSYTGGGDTEAFF. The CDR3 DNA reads TGTGCCAGCAGCTACACAGGAGGGGGAGACACTGAAGCTTTCTTT.

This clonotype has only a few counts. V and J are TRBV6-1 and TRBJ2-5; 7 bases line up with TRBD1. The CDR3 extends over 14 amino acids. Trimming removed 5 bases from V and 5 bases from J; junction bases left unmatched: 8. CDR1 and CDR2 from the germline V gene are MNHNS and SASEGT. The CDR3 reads CASSPDRVYETQYF. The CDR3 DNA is TGTGCCAGCAGTCCCGACAGGGTTTACGAGACCCAGTACTTC.

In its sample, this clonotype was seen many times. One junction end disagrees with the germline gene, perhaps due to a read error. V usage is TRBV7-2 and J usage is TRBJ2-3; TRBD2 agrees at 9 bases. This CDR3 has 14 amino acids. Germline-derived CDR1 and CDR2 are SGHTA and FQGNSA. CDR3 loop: CASSLAGRASGNDF. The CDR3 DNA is TGTGCCAGCAGCTTAGCGGGGAGGGCTAGCGGGAATGATTTT.

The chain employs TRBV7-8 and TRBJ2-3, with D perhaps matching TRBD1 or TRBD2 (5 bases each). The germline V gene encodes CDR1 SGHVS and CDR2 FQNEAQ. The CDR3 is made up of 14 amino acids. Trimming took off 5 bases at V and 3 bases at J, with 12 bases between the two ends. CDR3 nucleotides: TGTGCCAGCAGCGGGCCGGGACCTACAGATACGCAGTATTTT. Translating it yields CASSGPGPTDTQYF. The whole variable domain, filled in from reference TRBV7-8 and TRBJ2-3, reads GAGVSQSPRYKVAKRGQDVALRCDPISGHVSLFWYQQALGQGPEFLTYFQNEAQLDKSGLPSDRFFAERPEGSVSTLKIQRTQQEDSAVYLCASSGPGPTDTQYFGPGTRLTVL.

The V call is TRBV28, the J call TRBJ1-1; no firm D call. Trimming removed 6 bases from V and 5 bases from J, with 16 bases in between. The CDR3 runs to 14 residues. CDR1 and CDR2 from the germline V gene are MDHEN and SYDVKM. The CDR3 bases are TGTGCCAGCAGAACCGACCCGAACCCAACTGAAGCTTTCTTT. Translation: CASRTDPNPTEAFF. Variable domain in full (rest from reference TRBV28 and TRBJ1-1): DVKVTQSSRYLVKRTGEKVFLECVQDMDHENMFWYRQDPGLGLRLIYFSYDVKMKEKGDIPEGYSVSREKKERFSLILESASTNQTSMYLCASRTDPNPTEAFFGQGTRLTVV.

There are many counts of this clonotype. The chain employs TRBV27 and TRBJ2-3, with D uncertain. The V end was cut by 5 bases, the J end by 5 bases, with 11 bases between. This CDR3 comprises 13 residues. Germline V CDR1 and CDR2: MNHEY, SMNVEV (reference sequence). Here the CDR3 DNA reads TGTGCCAGCAGTCCGTCTTGGGGAGATACGCAGTATTTT. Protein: CASSPSWGDTQYF.

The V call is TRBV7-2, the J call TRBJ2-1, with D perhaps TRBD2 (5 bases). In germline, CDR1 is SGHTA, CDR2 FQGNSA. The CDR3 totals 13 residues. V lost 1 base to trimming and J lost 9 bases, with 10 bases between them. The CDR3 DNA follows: TGTGCCAGCAGCTTAGTCGGGGTAGGTGAGCAGTTCTTC. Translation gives CASSLVGVGEQFF.

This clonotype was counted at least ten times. The chain's CDR3 is CASSPRTGELFF. CDR3 nucleotides: TGTGCCAGCAGTCCCCGCACCGGGGAGCTGTTTTTT. The chain uses TRBV12-3 or TRBV12-4 and TRBJ2-2; no clear D. V was cut by 5 bases and J by 4 bases, with 5 bases left in between. This CDR3 comprises 12 residues.

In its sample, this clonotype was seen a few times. In DNA form, the CDR3 reads TGTGCCAGCTCACCACCGGCCGCTAGCGGGGGTGCTGAGCAGTTCTTC. The encoded protein is CASSPPAASGGAEQFF. This sequence joins TRBV18 and TRBJ2-1; 10 bases are shared with TRBD2. CDR3 size: 16 residues. J gave up 9 bases and V 0 bases, and 8 bases lay outside the gene matches. Germline V gene data show CDR1 as KGHSH and CDR2 as LQKENI.

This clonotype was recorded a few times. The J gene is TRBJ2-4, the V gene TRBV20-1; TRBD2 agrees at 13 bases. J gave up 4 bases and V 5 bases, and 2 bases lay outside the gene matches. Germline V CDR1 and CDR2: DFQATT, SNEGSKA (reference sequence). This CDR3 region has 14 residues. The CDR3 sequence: CSASTSGGKNIQYF. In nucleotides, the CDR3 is TGCAGTGCTTCGACTAGCGGGGGGAAAAACATTCAGTACTTC.

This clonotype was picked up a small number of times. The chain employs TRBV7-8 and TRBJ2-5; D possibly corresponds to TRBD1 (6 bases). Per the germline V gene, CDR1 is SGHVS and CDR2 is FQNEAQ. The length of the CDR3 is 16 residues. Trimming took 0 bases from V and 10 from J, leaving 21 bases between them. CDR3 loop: CASSLAYRDKRRSQYF. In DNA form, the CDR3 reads TGTGCCAGCAGCTTAGCATACCGGGACAAACGAAGGAGCCAGTACTTC.

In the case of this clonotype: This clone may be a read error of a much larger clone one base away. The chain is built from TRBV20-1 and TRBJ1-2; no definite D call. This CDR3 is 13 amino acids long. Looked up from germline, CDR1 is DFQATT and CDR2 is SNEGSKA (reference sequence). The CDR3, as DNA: TGCAGTGCTAGAGATCCGGGTACTTATGGCTGCACCTTC. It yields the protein CSARDPGTYGCTF.

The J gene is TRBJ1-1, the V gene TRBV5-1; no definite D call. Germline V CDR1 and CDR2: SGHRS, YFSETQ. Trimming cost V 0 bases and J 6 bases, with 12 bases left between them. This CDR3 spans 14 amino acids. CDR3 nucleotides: TGCGCCAGCAGCTTGGCAGCGACCAGCGCTGAAGCTTTCTTT. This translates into CASSLAATSAEAFF.

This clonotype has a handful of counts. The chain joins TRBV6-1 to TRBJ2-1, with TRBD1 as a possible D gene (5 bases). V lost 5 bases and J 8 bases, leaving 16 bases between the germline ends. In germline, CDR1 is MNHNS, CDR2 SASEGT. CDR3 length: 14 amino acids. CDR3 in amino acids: CASSIAQGSDEQFF. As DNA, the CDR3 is TGTGCCAGCAGTATCGCCCAGGGCAGCGATGAGCAGTTCTTC.

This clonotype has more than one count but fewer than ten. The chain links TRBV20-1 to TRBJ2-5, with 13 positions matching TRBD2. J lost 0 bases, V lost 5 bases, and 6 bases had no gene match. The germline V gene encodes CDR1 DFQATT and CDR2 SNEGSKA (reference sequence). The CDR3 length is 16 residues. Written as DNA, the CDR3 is TGCAGTGCTGAGGGGACTAGCGGGAAGTACCAAGAGACCCAGTACTTC. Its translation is CSAEGTSGKYQETQYF.

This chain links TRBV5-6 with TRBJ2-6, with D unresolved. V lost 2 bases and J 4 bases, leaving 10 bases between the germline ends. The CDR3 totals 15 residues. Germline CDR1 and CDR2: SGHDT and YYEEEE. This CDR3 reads CASSLVAPGANVLTF. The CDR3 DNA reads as TGTGCCAGCAGCTTAGTGGCGCCCGGGGCCAACGTCCTGACTTTC.

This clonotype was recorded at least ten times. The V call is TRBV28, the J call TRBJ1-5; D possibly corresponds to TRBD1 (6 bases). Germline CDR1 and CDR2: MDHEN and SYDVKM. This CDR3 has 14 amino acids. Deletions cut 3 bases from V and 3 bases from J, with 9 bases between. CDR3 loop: CASSFGQPNQPQHF. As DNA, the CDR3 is TGTGCCAGCAGTTTCGGACAGCCCAATCAGCCCCAGCATTTT.

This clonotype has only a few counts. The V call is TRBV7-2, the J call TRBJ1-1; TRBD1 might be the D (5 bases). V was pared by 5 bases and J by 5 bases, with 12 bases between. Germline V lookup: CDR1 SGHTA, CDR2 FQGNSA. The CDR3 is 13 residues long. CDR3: CASSPRGRTEAFF. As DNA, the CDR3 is TGTGCCAGCAGCCCACGGGGGAGGACTGAAGCTTTCTTT.

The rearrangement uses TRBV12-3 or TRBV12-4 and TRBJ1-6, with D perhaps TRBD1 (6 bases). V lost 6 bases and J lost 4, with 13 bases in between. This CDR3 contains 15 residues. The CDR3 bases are TGTGCCAGCAGGGCGGACAGAGCTTATAATTCACCCCTCCACTTT. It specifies CASRADRAYNSPLHF.